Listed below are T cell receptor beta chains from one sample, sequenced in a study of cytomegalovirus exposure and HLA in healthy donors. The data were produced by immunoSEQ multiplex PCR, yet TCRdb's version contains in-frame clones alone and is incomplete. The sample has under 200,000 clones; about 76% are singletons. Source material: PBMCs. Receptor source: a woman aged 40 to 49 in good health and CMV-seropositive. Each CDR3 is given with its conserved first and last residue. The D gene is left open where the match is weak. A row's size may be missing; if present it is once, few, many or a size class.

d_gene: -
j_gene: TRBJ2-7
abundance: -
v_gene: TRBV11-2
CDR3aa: CASSLFNEQYF
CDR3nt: TGTGCCAGCAGCTTATTCAACGAGCAGTACTTC

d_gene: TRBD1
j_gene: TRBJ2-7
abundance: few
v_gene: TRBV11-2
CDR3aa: CASSLDRTGAYEQYF
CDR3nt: TGTGCCAGCAGCTTAGATAGGACAGGGGCCTACGAGCAGTACTTC

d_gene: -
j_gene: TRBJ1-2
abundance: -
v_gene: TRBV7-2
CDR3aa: CASSFPRGNYGYTF
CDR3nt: TGTGCCAGCAGCTTCCCTCGGGGTAACTATGGCTACACCTTC

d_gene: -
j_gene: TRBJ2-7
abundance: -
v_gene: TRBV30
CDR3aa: CAWSRTWGLNSYEQYF
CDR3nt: TGTGCCTGGAGTCGCACTTGGGGCTTAAATTCCTACGAGCAGTACTTC

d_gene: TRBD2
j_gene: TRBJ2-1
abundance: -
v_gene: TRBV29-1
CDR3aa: CSVNPLGGRIDEQFF
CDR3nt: TGCAGCGTTAACCCCCTGGGAGGGAGGATTGATGAGCAGTTCTTC

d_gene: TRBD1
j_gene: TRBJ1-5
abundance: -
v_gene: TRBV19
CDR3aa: CASKGQSGQVQPQHF
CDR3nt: TGTGCCAGTAAGGGCCAATCAGGACAGGTTCAGCCCCAGCATTTT

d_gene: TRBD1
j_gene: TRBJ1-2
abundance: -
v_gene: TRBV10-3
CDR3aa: CAITRTGGDYGYTF
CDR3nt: TGTGCCATCACAAGGACAGGGGGCGACTATGGCTACACCTTC

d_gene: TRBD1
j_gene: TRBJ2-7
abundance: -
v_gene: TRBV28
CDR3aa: CASSQSDRSSYEQYF
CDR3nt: TGTGCCAGCAGTCAATCGGACAGGAGCTCCTACGAGCAGTACTTC

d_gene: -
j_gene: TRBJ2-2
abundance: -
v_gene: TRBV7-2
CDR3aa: CASSLDPITGELFF
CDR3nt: TGTGCCAGCAGCTTAGATCCCATCACCGGGGAGCTGTTTTTT

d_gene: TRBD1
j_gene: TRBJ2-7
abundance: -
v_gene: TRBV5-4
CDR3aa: CASSLDPGGEQYF
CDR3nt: TGTGCCAGCAGCTTAGACCCAGGGGGCGAGCAGTACTTC

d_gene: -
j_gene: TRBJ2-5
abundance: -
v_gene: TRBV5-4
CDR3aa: CASSSGLGAETQYF
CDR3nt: TGTGCCAGCAGCTCCGGACTGGGGGCAGAGACCCAGTACTTC

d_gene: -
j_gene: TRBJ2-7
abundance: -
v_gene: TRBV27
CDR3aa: CASSSGVSYEQYF
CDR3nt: TGTGCCAGCAGTTCCGGGGTTTCCTACGAGCAGTACTTC

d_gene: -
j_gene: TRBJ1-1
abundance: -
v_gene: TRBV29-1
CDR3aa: CSVDRNTEAFF
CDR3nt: TGCAGCGTGGACAGGAACACTGAAGCTTTCTTT

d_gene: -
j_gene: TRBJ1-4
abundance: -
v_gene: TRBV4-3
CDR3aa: CASSQAQGVGGEKLFF
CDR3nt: TGCGCCAGCAGCCAAGCACAGGGTGTCGGAGGCGAAAAACTGTTTTTT

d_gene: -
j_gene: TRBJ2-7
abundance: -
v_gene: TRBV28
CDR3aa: CASSSFTAGESEQYF
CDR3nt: TGTGCCAGCAGTTCCTTCACGGCAGGGGAAAGCGAGCAGTACTTC

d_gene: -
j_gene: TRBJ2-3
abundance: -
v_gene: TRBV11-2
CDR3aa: CASSLAGGRTDTQYF
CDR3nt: TGTGCCAGCAGCTTAGCCGGGGGGCGCACAGATACGCAGTATTTT

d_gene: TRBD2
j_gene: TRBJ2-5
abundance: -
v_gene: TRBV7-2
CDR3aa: CASSLATSGVETQYF
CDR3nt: TGTGCCAGCAGCTTAGCGACTAGCGGTGTTGAGACCCAGTACTTC

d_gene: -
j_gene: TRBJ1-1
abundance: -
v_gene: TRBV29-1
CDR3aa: CSVPHLVRTEAFF
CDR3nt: TGCAGCGTGCCCCATTTAGTGCGCACTGAAGCTTTCTTT

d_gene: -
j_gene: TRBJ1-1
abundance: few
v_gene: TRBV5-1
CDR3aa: CASSGTGMGEAFF
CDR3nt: TGCGCCAGCAGCGGTACAGGGATGGGGGAAGCTTTCTTT

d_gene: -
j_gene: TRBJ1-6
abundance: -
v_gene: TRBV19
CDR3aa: CASSISGSVSPLHF
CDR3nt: TGTGCCAGTAGTATATCGGGATCGGTTTCACCCCTCCACTTT

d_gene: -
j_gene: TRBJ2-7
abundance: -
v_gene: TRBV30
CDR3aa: CAWSPSVELSSYEQYF
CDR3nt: TGTGCCTGGAGTCCCTCGGTGGAGTTAAGCTCCTACGAGCAGTACTTC

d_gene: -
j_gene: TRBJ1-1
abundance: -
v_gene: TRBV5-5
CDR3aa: CASSWTQGMNTEAFF
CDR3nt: TGTGCCAGCAGCTGGACCCAGGGGATGAACACTGAAGCTTTCTTT

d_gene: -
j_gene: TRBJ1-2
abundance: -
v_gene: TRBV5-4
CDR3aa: CASSLPELFGGYTF
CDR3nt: TGTGCCAGCAGCTTACCGGAGTTGTTTGGGGGCTACACCTTC

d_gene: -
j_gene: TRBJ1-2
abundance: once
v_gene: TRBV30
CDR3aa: CAWSVGGALNYGYTF
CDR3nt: TGTGCCTGGAGTGTAGGCGGGGCGCTTAACTATGGCTACACCTTC

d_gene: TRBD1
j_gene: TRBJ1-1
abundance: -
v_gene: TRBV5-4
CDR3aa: CASSAPGTGGAFF
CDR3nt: TGTGCCAGCAGCGCCCCTGGGACAGGGGGAGCTTTCTTT

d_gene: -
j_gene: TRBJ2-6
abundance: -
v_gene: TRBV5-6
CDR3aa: CASSSDGTFSGANVLTF
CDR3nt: TGTGCCAGCAGCTCGGACGGGACTTTCTCTGGGGCCAACGTCCTGACTTTC

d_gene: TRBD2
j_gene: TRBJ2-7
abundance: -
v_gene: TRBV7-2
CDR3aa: CASSLGTSATYEQYF
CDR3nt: TGTGCCAGCAGCTTAGGAACTAGCGCCACCTACGAGCAGTACTTC

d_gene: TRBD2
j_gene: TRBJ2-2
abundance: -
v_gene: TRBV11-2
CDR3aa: CASSLDPGLAAYTGELFF
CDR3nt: TGTGCCAGCAGCTTAGACCCCGGACTAGCGGCCTACACCGGGGAGCTGTTTTTT

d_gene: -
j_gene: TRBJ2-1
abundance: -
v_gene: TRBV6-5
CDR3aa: CASSKEGEQFF
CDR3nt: TGTGCCAGCAGCAAGGAGGGAGAGCAGTTCTTC

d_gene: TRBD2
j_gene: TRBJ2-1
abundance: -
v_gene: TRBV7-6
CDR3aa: CASSLTAGPYNEQFF
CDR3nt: TGTGCCAGCAGCTTGACAGCGGGGCCCTACAATGAGCAGTTCTTC

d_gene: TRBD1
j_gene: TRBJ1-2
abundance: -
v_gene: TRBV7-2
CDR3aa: CASSLVGTVQNYGYTF
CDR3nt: TGTGCCAGCAGCTTAGTGGGGACAGTGCAAAACTATGGCTACACCTTC

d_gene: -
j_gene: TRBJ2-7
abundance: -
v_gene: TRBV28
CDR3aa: CASSSLSGASEQYF
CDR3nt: TGTGCCAGCAGTTCCCTTTCAGGGGCGAGCGAGCAGTACTTC

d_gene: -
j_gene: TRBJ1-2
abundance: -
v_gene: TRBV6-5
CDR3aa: CASSSTLLGGCTF
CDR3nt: TGTGCCAGCAGTTCCACCCTTCTGGGGGGATGCACCTTC